Below are 13 T cell receptor beta chains sequenced from a single sample in a study of T cell changes during pregnancy in multiple sclerosis. The data were produced by immunoSEQ multiplex PCR, yet TCRdb's version contains in-frame clones alone and is incomplete. The repertoire consists of about 92,000 clones, with around 92% occurring once and the leading ten covering around 2.7%. The sample consisted of peripheral blood, taken in the first trimester of pregnancy. These TCRs come from a female donor with multiple sclerosis, enrolled in a pregnancy study.

This clone occurred a few times. This chain joins TRBV10-3 and TRBJ2-4; D might be TRBD2 (6 bases). Germline-derived CDR1 and CDR2 are ENHRY and SYGVKD. The CDR3 consists of 15 residues. The V end lost 8 bases, the J end lost 8 bases, and 22 bases lay between the germline ends. CDR3 amino acids: CAISGGPKRGYIQYF. In nucleotides, the CDR3 is TGTGCCATCTCGGGCGGGCCGAAACGGGGGTACATTCAGTACTTC.

This clone was seen a single time. The chain has TRBV7-9 and TRBJ2-3; tentatively, D is TRBD1 (5 bases). Germline CDR1 is SEHNR and CDR2 is FQNEAQ (reference sequence). Trimming took off 8 bases at V and 3 bases at J, with 18 bases between the two ends. CDR3 length equals 15 residues. CDR3 region: CASSQGRVGTDTQYF. CDR3 DNA sequence: TGTGCCAGCTCTCAGGGCAGGGTTGGTACAGATACGCAGTATTTT. The variable domain in full, completed from reference TRBV7-9 and TRBJ2-3, reads DTGVSQNPRHKITKRGQNVTFRCDPISEHNRLYWYRQTLGQGPEFLTYFQNEAQLEKSRLLSDRFSAERPKGSFSTLEIQRTEQGDSAMYLCASSQGRVGTDTQYFGPGTRLTVL.

The chain uses TRBV11-2 and TRBJ1-3; D remains unclear. V lost 0 bases and J 3 bases, leaving 9 bases between the germline ends. The CDR3 spans 15 residues. Germline V gene lookup returns CDR1 SGHAT and CDR2 FQNNGV. CDR3 amino acids: CASSLDSSGGNTIYF. The CDR3 DNA sequence: TGTGCCAGCAGCTTAGACTCGAGCGGTGGAAACACCATATATTTT.

The chain employs TRBV28 and TRBJ1-5; TRBD1 matches at 7 bases. This CDR3 has 17 residues. Trimming cost V 4 bases and J 4 bases; bases outside gene matches: 13. Per germline, CDR1 MDHEN and CDR2 SYDVKM. CDR3 residues: CASSSLGGTVFNQPQHF. The CDR3 DNA reads TGTGCCAGCAGTTCCCTGGGCGGGACAGTTTTTAATCAGCCCCAGCATTTT.

The chain joins TRBV5-1 to TRBJ2-5; TRBD2 agrees at 8 bases. Germline V lookup: CDR1 SGHRS, CDR2 YFSETQ. The CDR3 has 16 amino acids. V was pared by 5 bases and J by 2 bases, with 11 bases of the junction left unmatched. The chain's CDR3 is CASRGNPGLGQETQYF. The CDR3 coding sequence is TGCGCCAGCAGGGGCAATCCGGGACTAGGTCAAGAGACCCAGTACTTC.

This clone was observed a single time. The V gene is TRBV2, the J gene TRBJ1-1; D possibly corresponds to TRBD1 (5 bases). The CDR3 is 13 residues long. Germline V gives CDR1 SNHLY, CDR2 FYNNEI. V shed 7 bases and J shed 1 base, with 10 bases lying between them. The CDR3 loop reads CASTLGENTEAFF. Here the CDR3 DNA reads TGTGCCAGCACCTTAGGGGAGAACACTGAAGCTTTCTTT.

This chain joins TRBV28 and TRBJ1-1; D is possibly TRBD1 (6 bases). The CDR3 has 15 residues. The germline V gene encodes CDR1 MDHEN and CDR2 SYDVKM. Trimming took 5 bases from V and 4 from J, leaving 17 bases between them. This CDR3 is CASSAVRGRSTEAFF. The DNA for the CDR3 is TGTGCCAGCAGTGCCGTGCGGGGGCGGAGCACTGAAGCTTTCTTT. The whole variable domain, remainder taken from reference TRBV28 and TRBJ1-1, is DVKVTQSSRYLVKRTGEKVFLECVQDMDHENMFWYRQDPGLGLRLIYFSYDVKMKEKGDIPEGYSVSREKKERFSLILESASTNQTSMYLCASSAVRGRSTEAFFGQGTRLTVV.

This sequence joins TRBV28 and TRBJ1-2, with 7 bases that match TRBD1. V was pared by 6 bases and J by 8 bases, with 9 bases of the junction left unmatched. The germline V gene has CDR1 MDHEN and CDR2 SYDVKM. This CDR3 has 13 amino acids. CDR3 DNA sequence: TGTGCCAGCAGAGCGACAGGGCGGGGAGGCTACACCTTC. Translation: CASRATGRGGYTF.

This CDR3 reads CASSGKSLSETQYF. In DNA, the CDR3 is TGTGCCAGCAGTGGTAAGAGTCTGTCAGAGACCCAGTACTTC. The gene calls are TRBV2 and TRBJ2-5; D gene ambiguous. With 4 bases removed from V and 4 bases from J, the gap between germline ends came to 13 bases. This CDR3 contains 14 residues. The V gene's germline CDR1 is SNHLY and CDR2 FYNNEI.

The rearrangement joins TRBV14 to TRBJ2-7, with D maybe TRBD2 (7 bases). This CDR3 is built from 17 residues. Per germline, CDR1 SGHDN and CDR2 FVKESK. V lost 0 bases and J lost 2, with 17 bases in between. CDR3 amino acids: CASSQEGGAQGTYEQYF. The CDR3 nucleotides read TGTGCCAGCAGCCAAGAAGGGGGGGCACAGGGAACCTACGAGCAGTACTTC.

This clone was observed a handful of times. The rearrangement joins TRBV19 to TRBJ1-3, with 7 bases lining up with TRBD1. The CDR3 sequence is 14 residues long. CDR1 and CDR2 (germline): LNHDA, SQIVND (reference sequence). J lost 2 bases, V lost 7 bases, and 5 bases had no gene match. DNA for the CDR3: TGTGCCAGTATCAAGACAGGGACTGGAAACACCATATATTTT. This sequence encodes CASIKTGTGNTIYF. Filled out from reference TRBV19 and TRBJ1-3, the complete variable domain reads DGGITQSPKYLFRKEGQNVTLSCEQNLNHDAMYWYRQDPGQGLRLIYYSQIVNDFQKGDIAEGYSVSREKKESFPLTVTSAQKNPTAFYLCASIKTGTGNTIYFGEGSWLTVV.

The gene calls are TRBV13 and TRBJ2-3, with D tentatively TRBD1 (5 bases). Germline CDR1 PRHDT, CDR2 FYEKMQ (reference sequence). V was shortened by 5 bases and J by 1 base, with 16 bases between the two germline ends. CDR3 length: 16 residues. The CDR3 DNA follows: TGTGCCAGCAGCGGGGCCTCAGGGTCAGGCACAGATACGCAGTATTTT. Translation gives CASSGASGSGTDTQYF.

V gene TRBV5-4 combines with J gene TRBJ2-1, with TRBD2 matching over 12 bases. V was pared by 4 bases and J by 6 bases, with 8 bases of the junction left unmatched. The germline CDR1 and CDR2 sequences are SGHNT and YYREEE (reference sequence). This CDR3 has 16 residues. The CDR3, as DNA: TGTGCCAGCAGCGAAAACGGACTAGCGGGATCCAATGAGCAGTTCTTC. Amino acids: CASSENGLAGSNEQFF. The full variable domain, rest sourced from reference TRBV5-4 and TRBJ2-1, is ETGVTQSPTHLIKTRGQQVTLRCSSQSGHNTVSWYQQALGQGPQFIFQYYREEENGRGNFPPRFSGLQFPNYSSELNVNALELDDSALYLCASSENGLAGSNEQFFGPGTRLTVL.